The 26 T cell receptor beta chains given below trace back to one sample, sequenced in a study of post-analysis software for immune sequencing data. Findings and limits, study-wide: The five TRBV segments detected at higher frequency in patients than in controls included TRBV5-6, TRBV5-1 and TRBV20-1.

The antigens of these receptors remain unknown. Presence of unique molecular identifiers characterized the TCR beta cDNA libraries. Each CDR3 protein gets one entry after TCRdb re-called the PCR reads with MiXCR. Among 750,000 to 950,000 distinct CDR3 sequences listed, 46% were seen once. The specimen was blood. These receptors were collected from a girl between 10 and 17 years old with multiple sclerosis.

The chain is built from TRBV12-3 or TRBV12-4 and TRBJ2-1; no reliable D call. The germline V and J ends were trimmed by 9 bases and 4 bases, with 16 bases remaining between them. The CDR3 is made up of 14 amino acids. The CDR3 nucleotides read TGTGCCAGTCACCAGGACGTTCTATACAATGAGCAGTTCTTC. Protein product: CASHQDVLYNEQFF.

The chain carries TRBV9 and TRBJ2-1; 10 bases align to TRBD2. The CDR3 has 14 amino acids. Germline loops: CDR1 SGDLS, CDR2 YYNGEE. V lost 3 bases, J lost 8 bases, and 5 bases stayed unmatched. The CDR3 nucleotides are TGTGCCAGCAGCGCTAGCGGGAGCCGAGATGAGCAGTTCTTC. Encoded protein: CASSASGSRDEQFF.

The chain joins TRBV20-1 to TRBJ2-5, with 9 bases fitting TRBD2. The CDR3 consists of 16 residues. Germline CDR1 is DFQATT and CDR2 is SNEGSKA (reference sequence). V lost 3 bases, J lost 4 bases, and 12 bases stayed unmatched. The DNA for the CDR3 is TGCAGTGCTAGGACGGTGGCGGGAGGGCTGGGAGAGACCCAGTACTTC. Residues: CSARTVAGGLGETQYF.

The CDR3: CASSYGGSNYGYTF. As DNA, the CDR3 is TGTGCCAGCAGTTACGGGGGATCTAACTATGGCTACACCTTC. The rearrangement links TRBV6-5 to TRBJ1-2, with TRBD1 as a possible D gene (5 bases). This CDR3 region has 14 residues. V lost 2 bases and J lost 0, with 7 bases in between. CDR1 and CDR2 (germline): MNHEY, SVGAGI.

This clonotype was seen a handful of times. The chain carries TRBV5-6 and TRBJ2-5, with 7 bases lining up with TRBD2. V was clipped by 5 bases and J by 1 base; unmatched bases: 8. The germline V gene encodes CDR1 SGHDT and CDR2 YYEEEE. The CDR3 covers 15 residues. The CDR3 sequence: CASSRLAALQETQYF. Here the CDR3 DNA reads TGTGCCAGCAGTCGACTAGCCGCGCTCCAAGAGACCCAGTACTTC.

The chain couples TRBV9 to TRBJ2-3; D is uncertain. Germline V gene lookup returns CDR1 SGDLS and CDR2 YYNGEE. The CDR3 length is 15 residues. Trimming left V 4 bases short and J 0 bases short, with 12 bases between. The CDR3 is CASSPYATSTDTQYF. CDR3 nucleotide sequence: TGTGCCAGCAGCCCCTACGCCACTAGCACAGATACGCAGTATTTT. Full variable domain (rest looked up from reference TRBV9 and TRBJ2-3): DSGVTQTPKHLITATGQRVTLRCSPRSGDLSVYWYQQSLDQGLQFLIQYYNGEERAKGNILERFSAQQFPDLHSELNLSSLELGDSALYFCASSPYATSTDTQYFGPGTRLTVL.

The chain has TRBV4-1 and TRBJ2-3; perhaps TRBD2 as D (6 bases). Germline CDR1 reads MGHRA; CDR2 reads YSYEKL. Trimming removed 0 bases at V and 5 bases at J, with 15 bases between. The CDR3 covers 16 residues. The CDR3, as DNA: TGCGCCAGCAGCCAAGACCCGGGAGTGGGAAGAGATACGCAGTATTTT. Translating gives CASSQDPGVGRDTQYF.

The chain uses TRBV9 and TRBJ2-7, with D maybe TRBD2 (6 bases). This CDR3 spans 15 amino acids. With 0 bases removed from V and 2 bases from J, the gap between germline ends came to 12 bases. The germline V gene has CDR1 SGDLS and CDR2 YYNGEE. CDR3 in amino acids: CASSVDAGSPYEQYF. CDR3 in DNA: TGTGCCAGCAGCGTAGACGCGGGATCACCCTACGAGCAGTACTTC.

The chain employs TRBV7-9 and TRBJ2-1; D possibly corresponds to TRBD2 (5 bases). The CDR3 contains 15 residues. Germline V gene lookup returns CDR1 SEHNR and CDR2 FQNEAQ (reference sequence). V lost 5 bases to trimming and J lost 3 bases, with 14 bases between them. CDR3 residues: CASSLPRRDYNEQFF. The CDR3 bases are TGTGCCAGCAGCCTACCTCGACGGGACTACAATGAGCAGTTCTTC.

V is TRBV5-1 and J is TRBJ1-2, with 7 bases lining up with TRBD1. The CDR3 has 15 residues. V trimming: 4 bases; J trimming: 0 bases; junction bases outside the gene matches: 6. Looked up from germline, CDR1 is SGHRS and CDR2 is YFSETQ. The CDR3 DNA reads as TGCGCCAGCAGCCCTCGACAGGGTTCTAACTATGGCTACACCTTC. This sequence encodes CASSPRQGSNYGYTF.

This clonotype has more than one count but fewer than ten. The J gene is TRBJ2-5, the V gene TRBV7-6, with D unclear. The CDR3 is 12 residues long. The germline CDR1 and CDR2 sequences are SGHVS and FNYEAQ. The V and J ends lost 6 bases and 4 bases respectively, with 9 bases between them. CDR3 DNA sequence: TGTGCCAGCAGGAGAACGGGAGAGACCCAGTACTTC. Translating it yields CASRRTGETQYF.

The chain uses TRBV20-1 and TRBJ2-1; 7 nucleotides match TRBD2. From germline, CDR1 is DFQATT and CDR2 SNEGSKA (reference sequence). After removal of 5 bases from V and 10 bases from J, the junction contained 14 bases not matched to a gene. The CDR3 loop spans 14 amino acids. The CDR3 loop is CSAERGLSRLEQFF. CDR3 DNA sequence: TGCAGTGCTGAGAGGGGACTATCCCGCCTCGAGCAGTTCTTC.

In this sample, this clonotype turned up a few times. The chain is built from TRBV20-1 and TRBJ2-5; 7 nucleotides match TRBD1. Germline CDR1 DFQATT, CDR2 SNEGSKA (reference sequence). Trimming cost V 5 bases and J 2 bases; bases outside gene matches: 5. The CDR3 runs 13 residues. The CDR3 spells CSARGQVQETQYF. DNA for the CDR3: TGCAGTGCTCGAGGACAGGTTCAAGAGACCCAGTACTTC.

CDR3 in DNA: TGTGCCAGCAGCTTAGCAATGGGAGAAGAGACCCAGTACTTC. Protein sequence: CASSLAMGEETQYF. The chain employs TRBV7-9 and TRBJ2-5; maybe TRBD2 (5 bases). V lost 0 bases, J lost 3 bases, and 8 bases lay in between. Germline V CDR1 and CDR2: SEHNR, FQNEAQ (reference sequence). CDR3 length equals 14 residues.

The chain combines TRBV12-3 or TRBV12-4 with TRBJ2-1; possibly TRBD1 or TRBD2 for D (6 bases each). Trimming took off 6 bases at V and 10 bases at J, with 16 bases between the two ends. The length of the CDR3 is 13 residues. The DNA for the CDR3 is TGTGCCAGCAGCCCCCGGGGAGGACAGGAGCAGTTCTTC. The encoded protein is CASSPRGGQEQFF.

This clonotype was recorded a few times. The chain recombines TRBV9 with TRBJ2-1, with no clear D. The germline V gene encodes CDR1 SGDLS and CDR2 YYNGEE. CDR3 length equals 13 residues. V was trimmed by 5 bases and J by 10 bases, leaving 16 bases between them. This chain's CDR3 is CASSEYFQGEQFF. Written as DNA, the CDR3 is TGTGCCAGCAGTGAATACTTTCAAGGGGAGCAGTTCTTC.

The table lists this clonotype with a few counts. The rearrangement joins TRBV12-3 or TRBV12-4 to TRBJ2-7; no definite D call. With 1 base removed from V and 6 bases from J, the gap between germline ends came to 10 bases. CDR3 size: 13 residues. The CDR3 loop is CASSLGAAIEQYF. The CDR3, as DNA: TGTGCCAGCAGTTTAGGGGCAGCCATCGAGCAGTACTTC.

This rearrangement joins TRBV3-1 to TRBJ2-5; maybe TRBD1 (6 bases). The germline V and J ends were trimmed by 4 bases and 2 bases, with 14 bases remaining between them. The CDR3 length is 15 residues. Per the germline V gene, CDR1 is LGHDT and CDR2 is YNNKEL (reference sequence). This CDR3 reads CASSLTGTPQETQYF. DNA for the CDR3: TGTGCCAGCAGCCTTACAGGGACCCCTCAAGAGACCCAGTACTTC.

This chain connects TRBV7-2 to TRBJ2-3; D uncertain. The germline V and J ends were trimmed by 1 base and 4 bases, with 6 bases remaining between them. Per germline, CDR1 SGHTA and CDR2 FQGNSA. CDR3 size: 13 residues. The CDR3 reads CASSLVLSDTQYF. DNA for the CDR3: TGTGCCAGCAGCTTAGTCCTATCAGATACGCAGTATTTT.

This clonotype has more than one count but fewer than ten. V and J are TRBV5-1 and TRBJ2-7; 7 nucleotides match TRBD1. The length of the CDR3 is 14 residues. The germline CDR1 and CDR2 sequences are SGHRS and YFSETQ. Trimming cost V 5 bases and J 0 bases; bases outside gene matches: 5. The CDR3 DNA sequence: TGCGCCAGCAGGTCGACAGGGAACTCCTACGAGCAGTACTTC. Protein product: CASRSTGNSYEQYF. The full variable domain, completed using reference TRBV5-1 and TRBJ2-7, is KAGVTQTPRYLIKTRGQQVTLSCSPISGHRSVSWYQQTPGQGLQFLFEYFSETQRNKGNFPGRFSGRQFSNSRSEMNVSTLELGDSALYLCASRSTGNSYEQYFGPGTRLTVT.

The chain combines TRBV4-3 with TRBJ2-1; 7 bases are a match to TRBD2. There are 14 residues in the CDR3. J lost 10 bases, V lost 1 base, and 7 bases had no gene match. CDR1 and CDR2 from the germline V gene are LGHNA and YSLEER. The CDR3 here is CASSQVGGSVEQFF. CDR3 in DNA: TGCGCCAGCAGCCAAGTAGGCGGGAGCGTGGAGCAGTTCTTC.

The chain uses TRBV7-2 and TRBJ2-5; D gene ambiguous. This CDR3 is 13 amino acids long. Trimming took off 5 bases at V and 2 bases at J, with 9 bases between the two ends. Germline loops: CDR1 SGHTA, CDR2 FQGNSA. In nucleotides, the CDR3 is TGTGCCAGCAGCGGTGACCAACAAGAGACCCAGTACTTC. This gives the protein CASSGDQQETQYF.

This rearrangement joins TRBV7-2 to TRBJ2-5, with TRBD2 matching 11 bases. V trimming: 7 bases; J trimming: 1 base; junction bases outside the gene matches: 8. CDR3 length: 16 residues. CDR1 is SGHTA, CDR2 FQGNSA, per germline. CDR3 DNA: TGTGCCAGCAACACAAGACTAGCGGGATTCCAAGAGACCCAGTACTTC. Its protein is CASNTRLAGFQETQYF.

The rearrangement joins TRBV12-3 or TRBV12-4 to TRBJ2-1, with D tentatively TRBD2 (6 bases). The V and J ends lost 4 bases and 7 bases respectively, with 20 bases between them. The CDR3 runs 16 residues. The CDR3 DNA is TGTGCCAGCAGTTCGCCCTTGGCGGGACCGAGGAATGAGCAGTTCTTC. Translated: CASSSPLAGPRNEQFF.

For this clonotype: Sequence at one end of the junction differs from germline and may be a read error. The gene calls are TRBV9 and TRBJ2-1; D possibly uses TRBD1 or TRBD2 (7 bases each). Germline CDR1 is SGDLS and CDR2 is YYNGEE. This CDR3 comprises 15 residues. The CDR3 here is CASSVGSGGVHEQFF. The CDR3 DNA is TGCGCCAGCAGCGTAGGATCAGGGGGGGTCCATGAGCAGTTCTTC.

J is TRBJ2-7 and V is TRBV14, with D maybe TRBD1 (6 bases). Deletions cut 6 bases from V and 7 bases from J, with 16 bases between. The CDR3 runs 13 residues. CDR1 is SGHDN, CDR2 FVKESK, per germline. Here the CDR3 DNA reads TGTGCCAGCAGTCTTACAGGGCGCGGAGAGCAGTACTTC. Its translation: CASSLTGRGEQYF.